This entry lists 11 T cell receptor beta chains sequenced from one sample in a study of early T cells in non-severe SARS-CoV-2 infection (dated by TCRdb to the early 2020s). Preparation of the library involved 5' RACE. TCRdb names NextSeq 500 as the instrument used. TCRdb trimmed the raw reads at Q25, called clones with MiXCR and kept productive beta chains. CDR3 protein sequences are deduplicated, and each keeps its most common genes and DNA. Present in this sample are 62,000 or so distinct CDR3 sequences, approximately 9.3% of which were seen just once. Of the sample, about 1.3% falls within the top ten clones. The source material was whole blood. These receptors came from an adult who was a healthcare worker with PCR-confirmed SARS-CoV-2 infection or an uninfected control (not recorded which).

The CDR3 coding sequence is TGTGCCAGCAGTCTTGCGGACAGGGGAGGGGATACGCAGTATTTT. Amino acid sequence: CASSLADRGGDTQYF. The rearrangement uses TRBV6-6 and TRBJ2-3, with 9 bases lining up with TRBD1. This CDR3 spans 15 amino acids. The germline V gene has CDR1 MNHNY and CDR2 SVGAGI (reference sequence). Germline trimming cut 5 bases from V and 6 bases from J; bases unmatched to any gene: 9.

The J gene is TRBJ1-2, the V gene TRBV29-1, with 9 nucleotides matching TRBD1. Germline V CDR1 and CDR2: SQVTM, ANQGSEA. With 6 bases clipped from V and 0 bases from J, the junction kept 8 bases outside the gene matches. The CDR3 extends over 15 amino acids. CDR3 DNA sequence: TGCAGCGTCACGGGACAGGGTCAGGCTAACTATGGCTACACCTTC. Protein: CSVTGQGQANYGYTF. Drawing the rest from reference TRBV29-1 and TRBJ1-2, the complete variable domain is SAVISQKPSRDICQRGTSLTIQCQVDSQVTMMFWYRQQPGQSLTLIATANQGSEATYESGFVIDKFPISRPNLTFSTLTVSNMSPEDSSIYLCSVTGQGQANYGYTFGSGTRLTVV.

The chain has TRBV2 and TRBJ2-5; 10 bases align to TRBD1. The V and J ends lost 7 bases and 1 base, in that order; junction bases with no gene match: 21. Looked up from germline, CDR1 is SNHLY and CDR2 is FYNNEI. The CDR3 runs 20 residues. The CDR3 protein is CASTKAVLGFGTGAQETQYF. The CDR3 DNA reads TGTGCCAGCACAAAAGCAGTTCTCGGCTTCGGGACAGGGGCCCAAGAGACCCAGTACTTC. The complete variable domain, with remaining parts taken from reference TRBV2 and TRBJ2-5, reads EPEVTQTPSHQVTQMGQEVILRCVPISNHLYFYWYRQILGQKVEFLVSFYNNEISEKSEIFDDQFSVERPDGSNFTLKIRSTKLEDSAMYFCASTKAVLGFGTGAQETQYFGPGTRLLVL.

This clonotype was picked up a small number of times. The chain links TRBV20-1 to TRBJ1-1, with D tentatively TRBD1 (6 bases). CDR3 length: 17 residues. Germline loops: CDR1 DFQATT, CDR2 SNEGSKA (reference sequence). Trimming removed 5 bases at V and 4 bases at J, with 26 bases between. This CDR3 is CSAGTQAYGGVGTEAFF. The CDR3 nucleotides read TGCAGTGCTGGCACGCAAGCGTATGGGGGCGTTGGCACTGAAGCTTTCTTT.

The chain employs TRBV15 and TRBJ2-7, with a possible D match to TRBD1 (6 bases). Trimming removed 0 bases from V and 7 bases from J, with 13 bases in between. From germline, CDR1 is LNHNV and CDR2 YYDKDF (reference sequence). This CDR3 is built from 14 residues. CDR3 sequence: CATSRDDRRGEQYV. CDR3 coding DNA: TGTGCCACCAGCAGAGATGACAGGAGAGGTGAGCAGTACGTC.

The genes are TRBV7-2 and TRBJ2-3; the D gene is possibly TRBD2 (6 bases). Looked up from germline, CDR1 is SGHTA and CDR2 is FQGNSA. V was pared by 7 bases and J by 5 bases, with 13 bases between. CDR3 length: 13 amino acids. DNA for the CDR3: TGTGCCAGCACCCCGGGGGTGGAAGATACGCAGTATTTT. It is translated as CASTPGVEDTQYF. The full variable domain, with the rest looked up from reference TRBV7-2 and TRBJ2-3, is GAGVSQSPSNKVTEKGKDVELRCDPISGHTALYWYRQSLGQGLEFLIYFQGNSAPDKSGLPSDRFSAERTGGSVSTLTIQRTQQEDSAVYLCASTPGVEDTQYFGPGTRLTVL.

This clonotype has a count of ten or more. This sequence joins TRBV7-6 and TRBJ2-5; tentatively, D is TRBD1 (6 bases). The CDR3 totals 16 residues. The V end was cut by 1 base, the J end by 5 bases, with 17 bases between. The germline V gene encodes CDR1 SGHVS and CDR2 FNYEAQ. In DNA, the CDR3 is TGTGCCAGCAGCTTAGAGGACTCGGGACATCGGGAGACCCAGTACTTC. The encoded protein is CASSLEDSGHRETQYF.

This clonotype showed up many times. The rearrangement joins TRBV20-1 to TRBJ2-3, with 7 bases aligning to TRBD2. V was clipped by 6 bases and J by 2 bases; unmatched bases: 11. CDR1 and CDR2 (germline): DFQATT, SNEGSKA (reference sequence). This CDR3 is 15 amino acids long. CDR3 protein: CSARSAGRITDTQYF. DNA of the CDR3: TGCAGTGCCAGGTCAGCGGGGAGAATCACAGATACGCAGTATTTT.

This clonotype was counted between two and nine times. As DNA, the CDR3 is TGTGCCAGCATTTCGAATGGTCTCGGGTCCACTGAAGCTTTCTTT. Protein sequence: CASISNGLGSTEAFF. The chain recombines TRBV13 with TRBJ1-1; D is ambiguous. The CDR3 covers 15 residues. V dropped 7 bases and J dropped 4 bases, with 19 bases sitting between them. CDR1 PRHDT and CDR2 FYEKMQ come from the germline V gene (reference sequence).

For this clonotype: A much larger clone sits a single nucleotide away, making a read error possible. V gene TRBV6-5 combines with J gene TRBJ1-2; D not resolved. CDR1 is MNHEY, CDR2 SVGAGI, per germline. The CDR3 runs to 15 residues. CDR3 region: CASSYDPEARYDYTF. The CDR3 region has the DNA TGTGCCAGCAGTTACGACCCGGAAGCGCGCTATGACTACACCTTC.

This clonotype was found many times. The rearrangement joins TRBV12-3 or TRBV12-4 to TRBJ2-2; TRBD2 aligns across 8 bases. V gave up 6 bases and J gave up 0 bases; unmatched junction bases: 3. This CDR3 spans 15 amino acids. In DNA form, the CDR3 reads TGTGCCAGCAGGCAACTAGCGGCGAACACCGGGGAGCTGTTTTTT. It specifies CASRQLAANTGELFF.